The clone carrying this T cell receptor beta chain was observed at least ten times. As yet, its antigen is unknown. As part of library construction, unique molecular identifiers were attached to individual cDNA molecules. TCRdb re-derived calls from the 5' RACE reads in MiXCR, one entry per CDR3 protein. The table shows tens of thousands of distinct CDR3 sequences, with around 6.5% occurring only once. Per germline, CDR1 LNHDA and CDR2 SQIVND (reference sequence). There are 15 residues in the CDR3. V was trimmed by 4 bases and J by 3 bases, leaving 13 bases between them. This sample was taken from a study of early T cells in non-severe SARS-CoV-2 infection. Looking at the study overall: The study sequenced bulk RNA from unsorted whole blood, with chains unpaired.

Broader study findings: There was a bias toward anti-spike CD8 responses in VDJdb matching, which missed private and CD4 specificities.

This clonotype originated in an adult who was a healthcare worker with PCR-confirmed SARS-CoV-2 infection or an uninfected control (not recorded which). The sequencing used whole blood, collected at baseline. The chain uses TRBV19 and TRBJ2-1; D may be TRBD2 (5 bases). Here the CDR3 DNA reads TGTGCCAGTAGTAAATTTTCTAGCATCTACAATGAGCAGTTCTTC. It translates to CASSKFSSIYNEQFF.